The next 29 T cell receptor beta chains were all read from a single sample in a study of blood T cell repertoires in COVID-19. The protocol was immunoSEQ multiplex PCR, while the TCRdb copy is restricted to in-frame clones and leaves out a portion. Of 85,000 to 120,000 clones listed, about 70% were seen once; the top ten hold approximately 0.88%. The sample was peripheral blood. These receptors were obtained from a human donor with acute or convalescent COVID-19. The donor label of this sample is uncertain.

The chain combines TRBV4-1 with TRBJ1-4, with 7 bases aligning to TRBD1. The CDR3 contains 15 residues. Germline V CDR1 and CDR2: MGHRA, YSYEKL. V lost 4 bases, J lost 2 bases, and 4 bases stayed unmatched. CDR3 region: CASSRVGQTNEKLFF. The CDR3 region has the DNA TGCGCCAGCAGCCGGGTGGGACAGACTAATGAAAAACTGTTTTTT.

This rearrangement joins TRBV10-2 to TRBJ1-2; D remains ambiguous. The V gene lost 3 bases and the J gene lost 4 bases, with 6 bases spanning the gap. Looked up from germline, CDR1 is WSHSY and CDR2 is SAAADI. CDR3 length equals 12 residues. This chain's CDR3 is CASSDGSYGYTF. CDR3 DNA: TGCGCCAGCAGTGACGGGAGCTATGGCTACACCTTC.

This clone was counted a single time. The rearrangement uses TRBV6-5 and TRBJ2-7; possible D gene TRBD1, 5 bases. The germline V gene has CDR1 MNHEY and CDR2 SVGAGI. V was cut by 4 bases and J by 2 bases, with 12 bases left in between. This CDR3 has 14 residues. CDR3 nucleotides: TGTGCCAGCAGTTTGCGTCAGGGTGCCTACGAGCAGTACTTC. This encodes CASSLRQGAYEQYF.

The DNA of the CDR3 is TGTGCCAGCAGTGACTCCGACACCGGGGAGCTGTTTTTT. It is translated as CASSDSDTGELFF. The chain uses TRBV6-4 and TRBJ2-2; no clear D. Germline V lookup: CDR1 MRHNA, CDR2 SNTAGT. The V end lost 0 bases, the J end lost 3 bases, and 2 bases lay between the germline ends. The CDR3 runs to 13 residues.

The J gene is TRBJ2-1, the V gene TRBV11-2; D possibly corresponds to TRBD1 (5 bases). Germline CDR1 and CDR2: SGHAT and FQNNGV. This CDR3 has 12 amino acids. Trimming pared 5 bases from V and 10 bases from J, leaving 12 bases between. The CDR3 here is CASSQSDREQFF. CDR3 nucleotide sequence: TGTGCCAGCAGCCAATCAGACAGAGAGCAGTTCTTC.

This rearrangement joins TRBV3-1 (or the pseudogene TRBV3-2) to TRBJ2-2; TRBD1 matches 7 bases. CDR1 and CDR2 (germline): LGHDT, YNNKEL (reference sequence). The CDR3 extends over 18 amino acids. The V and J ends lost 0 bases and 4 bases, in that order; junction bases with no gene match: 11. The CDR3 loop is CASSQDSGRGRGTGELFF. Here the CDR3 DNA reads TGTGCCAGCAGCCAAGACTCGGGCAGGGGGAGAGGCACCGGGGAGCTGTTTTTT.

The CDR3 DNA reads TGTGCCACCAGCAGAGACCACAGGGAGAGAGAGACCCAGTACTTC. Translation gives CATSRDHRERETQYF. This rearrangement joins TRBV15 to TRBJ2-5, with D tentatively TRBD1 (6 bases). The CDR3 is 15 residues long. Germline CDR1 LNHNV, CDR2 YYDKDF (reference sequence). Trimming stripped 0 bases from V and 4 bases from J, with 12 bases between.

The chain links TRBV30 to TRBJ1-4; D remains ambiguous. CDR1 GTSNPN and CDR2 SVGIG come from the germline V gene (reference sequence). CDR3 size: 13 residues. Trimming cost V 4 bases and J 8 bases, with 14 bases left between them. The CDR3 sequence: CAWTTAAGEKLFF. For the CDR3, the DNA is TGTGCCTGGACCACGGCGGCGGGAGAAAAACTGTTTTTT.

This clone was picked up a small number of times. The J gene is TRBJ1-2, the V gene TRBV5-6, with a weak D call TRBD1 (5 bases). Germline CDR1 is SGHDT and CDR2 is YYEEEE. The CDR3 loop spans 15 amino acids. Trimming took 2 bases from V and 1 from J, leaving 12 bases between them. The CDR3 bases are TGTGCCAGCAGCTTTCGGACACAAAATAACTATGGCTACACCTTC. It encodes CASSFRTQNNYGYTF.

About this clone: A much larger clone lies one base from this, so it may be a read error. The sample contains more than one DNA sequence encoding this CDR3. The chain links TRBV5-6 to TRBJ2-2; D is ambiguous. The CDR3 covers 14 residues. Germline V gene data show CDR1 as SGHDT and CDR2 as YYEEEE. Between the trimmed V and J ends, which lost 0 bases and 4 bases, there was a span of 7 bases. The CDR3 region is CASSLAGFTGELFF. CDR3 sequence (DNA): TGTGCCAGCAGCTTGGCAGGCTTCACCGGGGAGCTGTTTTTT.

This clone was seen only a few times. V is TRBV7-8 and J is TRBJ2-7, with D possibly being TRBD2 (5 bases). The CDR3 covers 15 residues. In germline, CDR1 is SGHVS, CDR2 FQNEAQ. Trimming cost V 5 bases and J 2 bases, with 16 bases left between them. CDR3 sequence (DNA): TGTGCCAGCAGCCCCGGGGTGGTCACGGCCTACGAGCAGTACGTC. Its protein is CASSPGVVTAYEQYV.

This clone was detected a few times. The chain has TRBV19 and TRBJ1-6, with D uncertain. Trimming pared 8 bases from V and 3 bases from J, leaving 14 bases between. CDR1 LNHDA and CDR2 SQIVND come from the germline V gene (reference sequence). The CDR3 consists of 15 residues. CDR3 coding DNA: TGTGCCAGTTTTCGAGGGAGCGGCTATAATTCACCCCTCCACTTT. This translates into CASFRGSGYNSPLHF.

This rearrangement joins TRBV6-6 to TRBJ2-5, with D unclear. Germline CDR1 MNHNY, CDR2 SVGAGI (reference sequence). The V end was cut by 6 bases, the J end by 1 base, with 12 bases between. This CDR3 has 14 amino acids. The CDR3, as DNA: TGTGCCAGCAGGGCCGCACTAATCCAAGAGACCCAGTACTTC. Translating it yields CASRAALIQETQYF.

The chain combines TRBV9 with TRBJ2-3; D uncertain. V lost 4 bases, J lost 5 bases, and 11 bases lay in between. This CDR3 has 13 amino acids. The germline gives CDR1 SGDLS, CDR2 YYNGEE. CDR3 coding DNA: TGTGCCAGCAGCTTCGACCGGGTAGATACGCAGTATTTT. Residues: CASSFDRVDTQYF.

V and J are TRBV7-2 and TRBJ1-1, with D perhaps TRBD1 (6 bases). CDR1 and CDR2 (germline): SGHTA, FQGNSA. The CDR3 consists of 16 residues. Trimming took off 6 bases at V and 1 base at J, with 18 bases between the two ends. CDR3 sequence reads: CASSKGPRGSNTEAFF. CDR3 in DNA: TGTGCCAGCAGTAAAGGCCCCAGGGGATCGAACACTGAAGCTTTCTTT.

Written as DNA, the CDR3 is TGTGCCAGCAGAACCGGGACATCAGGGGTTATAGGCTACACCTTC. This sequence encodes CASRTGTSGVIGYTF. The V call is TRBV6-5, the J call TRBJ1-2; tentatively, D is TRBD1 (6 bases). V lost 6 bases to trimming and J lost 8 bases, with 22 bases between them. The length of the CDR3 is 15 residues. The germline V gene encodes CDR1 MNHEY and CDR2 SVGAGI.

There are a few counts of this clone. This CDR3 reads CASSPQGGEGTDTQYF. The DNA of the CDR3 is TGTGCCAGCAGTCCCCAAGGCGGTGAGGGCACAGATACGCAGTATTTT. This chain links TRBV5-4 with TRBJ2-3, with no clear D. The CDR3 has 16 residues. The V gene lost 5 bases and the J gene lost 1 base, with 17 bases spanning the gap. Germline V gives CDR1 SGHNT, CDR2 YYREEE (reference sequence).

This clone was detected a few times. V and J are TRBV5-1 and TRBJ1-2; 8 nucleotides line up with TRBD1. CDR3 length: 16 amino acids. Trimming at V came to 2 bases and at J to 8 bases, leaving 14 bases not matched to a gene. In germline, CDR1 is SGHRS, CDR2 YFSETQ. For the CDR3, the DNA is TGCGCCAGCAGCTTACCGACAGGGGCCGCCGGGGAAGGCTACACCTTC. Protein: CASSLPTGAAGEGYTF.

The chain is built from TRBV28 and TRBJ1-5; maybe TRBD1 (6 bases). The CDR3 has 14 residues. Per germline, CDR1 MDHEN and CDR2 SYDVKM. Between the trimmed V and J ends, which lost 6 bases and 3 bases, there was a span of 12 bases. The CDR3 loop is CASRSGTFNQPQHF. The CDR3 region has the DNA TGTGCCAGCAGGTCCGGGACATTCAATCAGCCCCAGCATTTT. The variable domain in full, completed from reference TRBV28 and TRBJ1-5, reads DVKVTQSSRYLVKRTGEKVFLECVQDMDHENMFWYRQDPGLGLRLIYFSYDVKMKEKGDIPEGYSVSREKKERFSLILESASTNQTSMYLCASRSGTFNQPQHFGDGTRLSIL.

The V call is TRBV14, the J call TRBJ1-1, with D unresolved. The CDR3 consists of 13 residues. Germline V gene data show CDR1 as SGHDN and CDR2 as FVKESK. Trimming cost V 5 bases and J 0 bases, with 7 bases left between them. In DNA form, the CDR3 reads TGTGCCAGCAGCGATCAGATGAACACTGAAGCTTTCTTT. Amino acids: CASSDQMNTEAFF.

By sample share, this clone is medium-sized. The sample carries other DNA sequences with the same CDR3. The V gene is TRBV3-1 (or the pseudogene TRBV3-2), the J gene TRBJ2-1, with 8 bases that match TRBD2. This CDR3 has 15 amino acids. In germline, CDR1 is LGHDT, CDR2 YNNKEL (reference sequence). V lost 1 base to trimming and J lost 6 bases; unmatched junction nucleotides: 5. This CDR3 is CASSQGRTSRNEQFF. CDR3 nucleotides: TGTGCCAGCAGCCAAGGAAGGACTAGCCGCAATGAGCAGTTCTTC.

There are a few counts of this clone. The CDR3 loop reads CASSSTGASYGYTF. The DNA for the CDR3 is TGTGCCAGCAGCTCGACAGGGGCCTCCTATGGCTACACCTTC. V usage is TRBV7-9 and J usage is TRBJ1-2; 8 bases match TRBD1. CDR1 and CDR2 (germline): SEHNR, FQNEAQ (reference sequence). The CDR3 loop spans 14 amino acids. V lost 4 bases, J lost 4 bases, and 5 bases stayed unmatched.

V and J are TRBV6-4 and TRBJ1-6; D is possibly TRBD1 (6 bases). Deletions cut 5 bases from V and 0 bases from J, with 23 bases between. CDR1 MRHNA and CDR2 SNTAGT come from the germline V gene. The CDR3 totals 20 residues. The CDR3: CASSPGDTEKPSSYNSPLHF. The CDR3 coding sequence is TGTGCCAGCAGTCCCGGGGACACCGAAAAACCCAGCTCCTATAATTCACCCCTCCACTTT.

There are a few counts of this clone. The CDR3 sequence is CASSPQSSGWLSGELFF. Here the CDR3 DNA reads TGTGCCAGCTCACCACAATCGTCCGGGTGGTTAAGCGGGGAGCTGTTTTTT. The rearrangement joins TRBV18 to TRBJ2-2; unclear D gene. V was pared by 1 base and J by 7 bases, with 19 bases between. The CDR3 extends over 17 amino acids. Germline lookup yields CDR1 KGHSH and CDR2 LQKENI.

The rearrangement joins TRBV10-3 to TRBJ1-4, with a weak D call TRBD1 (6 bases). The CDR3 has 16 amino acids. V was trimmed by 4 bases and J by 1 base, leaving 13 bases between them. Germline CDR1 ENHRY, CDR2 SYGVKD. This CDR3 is CAISGDKGGTNEKLFF. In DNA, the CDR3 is TGTGCCATCAGTGGGGACAAAGGGGGAACTAATGAAAAACTGTTTTTT.

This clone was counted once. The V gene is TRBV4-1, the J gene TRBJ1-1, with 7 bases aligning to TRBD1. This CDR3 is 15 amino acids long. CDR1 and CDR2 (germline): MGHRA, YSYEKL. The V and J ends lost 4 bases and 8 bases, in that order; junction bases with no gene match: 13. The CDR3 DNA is TGCGCCAGCAGCCGCGGGCCGGGACAGCTATTCGAAGCTTTCTTT. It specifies CASSRGPGQLFEAFF.

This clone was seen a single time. The CDR3 sequence is CASESSRSGETQYF. The CDR3 nucleotides are TGTGCCAGCGAGAGTAGTAGATCCGGTGAGACCCAGTACTTC. The gene calls are TRBV2 and TRBJ2-5; D uncertain. Trimming removed 8 bases at V and 5 bases at J, with 18 bases between. This CDR3 is built from 14 residues. Germline lookup yields CDR1 SNHLY and CDR2 FYNNEI.

The CDR3 DNA follows: TGCGCCAGCAGTCAAACTCCGGGACAGGGCCAAGAAGGCAATCAGCCCCAGCATTTT. It encodes CASSQTPGQGQEGNQPQHF. V and J are TRBV23-1 and TRBJ1-5; 9 nucleotides match TRBD1. TRBV23-1 is placed among ORFs of uncertain function. The CDR3 has 19 amino acids. Losses at the gene ends were 2 bases for V and 2 bases for J; bases not matched to a gene: 13.

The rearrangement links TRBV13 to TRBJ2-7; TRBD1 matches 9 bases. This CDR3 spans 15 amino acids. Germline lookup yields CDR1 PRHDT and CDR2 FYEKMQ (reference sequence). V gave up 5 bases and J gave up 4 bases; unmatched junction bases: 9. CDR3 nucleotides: TGTGCCAGCAGCCTCGGGACAGGGAAGTGGTACGAGCAGTACTTC. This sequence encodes CASSLGTGKWYEQYF.